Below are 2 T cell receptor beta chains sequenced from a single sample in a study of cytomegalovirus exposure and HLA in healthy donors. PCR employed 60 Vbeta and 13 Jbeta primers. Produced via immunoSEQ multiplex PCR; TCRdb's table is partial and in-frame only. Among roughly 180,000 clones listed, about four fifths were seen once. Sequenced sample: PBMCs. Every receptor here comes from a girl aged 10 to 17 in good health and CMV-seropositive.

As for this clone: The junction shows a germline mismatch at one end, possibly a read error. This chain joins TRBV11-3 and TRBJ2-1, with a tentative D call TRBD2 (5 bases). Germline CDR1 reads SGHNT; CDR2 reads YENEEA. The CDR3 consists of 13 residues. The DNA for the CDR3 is TGTGTCAGCAGCTTAATTAGCGACAATGAGCAGTTCTTC. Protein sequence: CVSSLISDNEQFF.

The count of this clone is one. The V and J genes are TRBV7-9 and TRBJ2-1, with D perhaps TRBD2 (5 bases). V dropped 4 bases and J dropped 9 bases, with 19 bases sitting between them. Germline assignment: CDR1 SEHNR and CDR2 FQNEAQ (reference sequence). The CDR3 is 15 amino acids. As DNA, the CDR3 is TGTGCCAGCAGCTCATCCTCCGGGCTCCGGGGTGAGCAGTTCTTC. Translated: CASSSSSGLRGEQFF.